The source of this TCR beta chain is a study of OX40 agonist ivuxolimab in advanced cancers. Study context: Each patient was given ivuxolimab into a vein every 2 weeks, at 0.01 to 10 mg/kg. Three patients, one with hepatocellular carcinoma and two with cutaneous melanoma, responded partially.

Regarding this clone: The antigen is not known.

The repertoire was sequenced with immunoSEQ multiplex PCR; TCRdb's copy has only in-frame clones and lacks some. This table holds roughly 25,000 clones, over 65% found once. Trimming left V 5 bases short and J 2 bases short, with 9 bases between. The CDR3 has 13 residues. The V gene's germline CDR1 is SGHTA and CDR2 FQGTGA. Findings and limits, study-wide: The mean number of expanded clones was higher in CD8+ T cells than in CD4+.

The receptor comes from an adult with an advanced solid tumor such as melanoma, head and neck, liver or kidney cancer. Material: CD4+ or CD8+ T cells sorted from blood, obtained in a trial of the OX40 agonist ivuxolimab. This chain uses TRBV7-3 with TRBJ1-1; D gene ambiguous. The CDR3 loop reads CASSQEFNTEAFF. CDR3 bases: TGTGCCAGCAGCCAGGAGTTTAACACTGAAGCTTTCTTT.